This is a list of T cell receptor beta chains from one sample in a study of vaccination and CD4 T cells after COVID-19. Their cognate antigens are unknown. TCRdb redid the calling of the PCR reads with MiXCR, one entry per CDR3 protein. The sample contains fewer than 9,500 distinct CDR3 sequences, about a third of which appear only once. What was sequenced was CD4+ T cells from blood, cultured in vitro. The source is a human donor in good health. Each CDR3 is given without its conserved first and last residue. Fields, in order: CDR3 protein, J gene, V gene.

cdr3_aa: ASSLGGSGTLAGYGYT
j_call: TRBJ1-2
v_call: TRBV11-2

cdr3_aa: ASSEWAQGEQF
j_call: TRBJ2-1
v_call: TRBV6-1

cdr3_aa: ATSEPRGDHEQF
j_call: TRBJ2-1
v_call: TRBV24-1

cdr3_aa: ASSPNPTYNEQF
j_call: TRBJ2-1
v_call: TRBV7-8

cdr3_aa: ASRPGRDRGRETQY
j_call: TRBJ2-5
v_call: TRBV21-1

cdr3_aa: ASSFRERETQY
j_call: TRBJ2-5
v_call: TRBV7-6

cdr3_aa: ASRAQGVSYEQY
j_call: TRBJ2-7
v_call: TRBV27

cdr3_aa: ASSSTGGSTEAF
j_call: TRBJ1-1
v_call: TRBV28

cdr3_aa: ASSPTQQGIGANVLT
j_call: TRBJ2-6
v_call: TRBV28

cdr3_aa: ASSYGSETQY
j_call: TRBJ2-5
v_call: TRBV6-5

cdr3_aa: ASNPPGHRSNQPQH
j_call: TRBJ1-5
v_call: TRBV28

cdr3_aa: SARDRVGLYEQY
j_call: TRBJ2-7
v_call: TRBV20-1

cdr3_aa: SAPPGALAGETQY
j_call: TRBJ2-5
v_call: TRBV20-1

cdr3_aa: SARVRGPYEQY
j_call: TRBJ2-7
v_call: TRBV20-1

cdr3_aa: ASSENRGAYNEQF
j_call: TRBJ2-1
v_call: TRBV6-1

cdr3_aa: ASDDATYEQY
j_call: TRBJ2-7
v_call: TRBV2

cdr3_aa: SAITGLNTEAF
j_call: TRBJ1-1
v_call: TRBV20-1

cdr3_aa: ASSPRGGQGGTDTQY
j_call: TRBJ2-3
v_call: TRBV2

cdr3_aa: ASGRLAIYNEQF
j_call: TRBJ2-1
v_call: TRBV28

cdr3_aa: ASSLAGSHQETQY
j_call: TRBJ2-5
v_call: TRBV5-1

cdr3_aa: ASTMTGRETQY
j_call: TRBJ2-5
v_call: TRBV6-2/TRBV6-3

cdr3_aa: AIMGGKPNTDTQY
j_call: TRBJ2-3
v_call: TRBV10-3

cdr3_aa: ASSQFPSGQTGANVLT
j_call: TRBJ2-6
v_call: TRBV4-3

cdr3_aa: ASRGPNTGELF
j_call: TRBJ2-2
v_call: TRBV6-1

cdr3_aa: SARRPGGLGAF
j_call: TRBJ1-1
v_call: TRBV20-1

cdr3_aa: ASKGSYNSPLH
j_call: TRBJ1-6
v_call: TRBV25-1

cdr3_aa: ASSPFSSTDTQY
j_call: TRBJ2-3
v_call: TRBV27

cdr3_aa: SARPSGALEQY
j_call: TRBJ2-7
v_call: TRBV20-1

cdr3_aa: ASSRSVDTEAF
j_call: TRBJ1-1
v_call: TRBV7-2

cdr3_aa: ASSYPSSGRPNEQY
j_call: TRBJ2-7
v_call: TRBV6-2/TRBV6-3

cdr3_aa: ASRAAPDSYNEQF
j_call: TRBJ2-1
v_call: TRBV27

cdr3_aa: ASGLAGDVNEQF
j_call: TRBJ2-1
v_call: TRBV6-2/TRBV6-3

cdr3_aa: SARDVGTNTEAF
j_call: TRBJ1-1
v_call: TRBV20-1

cdr3_aa: ASSLDRDTQY
j_call: TRBJ2-3
v_call: TRBV7-2

cdr3_aa: ATSDRGTSGSADTQY
j_call: TRBJ2-3
v_call: TRBV24-1

cdr3_aa: ATSDPQRGNTEAF
j_call: TRBJ1-1
v_call: TRBV24-1

cdr3_aa: SGSIAGGPRGAEQY
j_call: TRBJ2-7
v_call: TRBV20-1

cdr3_aa: SANLGGSGNTIY
j_call: TRBJ1-3
v_call: TRBV29-1

cdr3_aa: ASRGQGLVEAF
j_call: TRBJ1-1
v_call: TRBV6-1

cdr3_aa: ASSLGGTGAGANVLT
j_call: TRBJ2-6
v_call: TRBV7-8

cdr3_aa: SAPHRARGGYEQY
j_call: TRBJ2-7
v_call: TRBV20-1

cdr3_aa: ASRNDADSEQF
j_call: TRBJ2-1
v_call: TRBV19

cdr3_aa: ASSKTGHSYEQY
j_call: TRBJ2-7
v_call: TRBV6-1

cdr3_aa: ASSSRTRGETQY
j_call: TRBJ2-5
v_call: TRBV7-9

cdr3_aa: ASSQGQAFT
j_call: TRBJ1-2
v_call: TRBV7-2

cdr3_aa: ASSRQGIH
j_call: TRBJ1-6
v_call: TRBV6-1

cdr3_aa: ASSSPGTGITDTQY
j_call: TRBJ2-3
v_call: TRBV28

cdr3_aa: SVEERVSGEETQY
j_call: TRBJ2-5
v_call: TRBV29-1

cdr3_aa: ASRSDWTAPLH
j_call: TRBJ1-6
v_call: TRBV5-1

cdr3_aa: SAIDRGSEQY
j_call: TRBJ2-7
v_call: TRBV20-1

cdr3_aa: ASSDSSGTSNEQF
j_call: TRBJ2-1
v_call: TRBV6-4

cdr3_aa: SAIAGGPGGEQY
j_call: TRBJ2-7
v_call: TRBV20-1

cdr3_aa: ASSARDSAIYEQY
j_call: TRBJ2-7
v_call: TRBV12-3/TRBV12-4

cdr3_aa: ASSLKFGGRVNTGELF
j_call: TRBJ2-2
v_call: TRBV7-2

cdr3_aa: SASDRGYEQY
j_call: TRBJ2-7
v_call: TRBV20-1